This T cell receptor beta chain was found in a study of blood T cell repertoires in COVID-19. Looking at the study overall: Material from acute and convalescent COVID-19 was sourced from the United States, Italy and Spain. In each case, the material was cDNA or gDNA derived from T cells, B-cell-depleted T cells, or PBMCs.

Germline V gene sequence: CDR1 SNHLY, CDR2 FYNNEI. CDR3 length equals 14 residues. After removal of 5 bases from V and 3 bases from J, the junction contained 2 bases not matched to a gene. Source study methods: Scientists estimated how many nucleated cells there were by amplifying reference gene primers. The assay was immunoSEQ multiplex PCR, and TCRdb's table has in-frame clones only and misses some. V and J calls and clone size follow that table, whereas D and trimming were derived from the DNA. The repertoire includes 150,000 to 200,000 clones, around 89% of them detected once, and 25% to 30% sits in the top ten.

The genes are TRBV2 and TRBJ2-2; 8 nucleotides line up with TRBD2. The source material was peripheral blood. This clonotype originated in a man aged 60 to 69 with acute or convalescent COVID-19. Written as DNA, the CDR3 is TGTGCCAGCAGTCCGGGGGGGTACACCGGGGAGCTGTTTTTT. Its protein product is CASSPGGYTGELFF.